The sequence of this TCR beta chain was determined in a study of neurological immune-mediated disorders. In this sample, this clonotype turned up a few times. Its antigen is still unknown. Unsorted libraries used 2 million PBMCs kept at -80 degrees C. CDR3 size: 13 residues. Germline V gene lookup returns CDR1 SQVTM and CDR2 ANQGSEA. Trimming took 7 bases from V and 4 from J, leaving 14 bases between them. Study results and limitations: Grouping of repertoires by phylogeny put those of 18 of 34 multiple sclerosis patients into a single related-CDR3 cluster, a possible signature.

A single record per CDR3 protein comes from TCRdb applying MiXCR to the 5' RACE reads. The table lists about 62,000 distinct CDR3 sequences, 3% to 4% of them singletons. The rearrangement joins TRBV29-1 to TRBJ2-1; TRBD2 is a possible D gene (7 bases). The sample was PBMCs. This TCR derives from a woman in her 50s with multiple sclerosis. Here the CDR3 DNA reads TGCAGCGCCCTCAGGGGAGGGTACAATGAGCAGTTCTTC. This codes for CSALRGGYNEQFF.